This passage covers 17 T cell receptor beta chains from one sample sequenced in a study of T cell responses to AZD1222 COVID-19 vaccine (dated by TCRdb to the early 2020s). In the paper's terms, the time point label means: baseline before first vaccination. Receptor amplification or capture employed the immunoSEQ multiplex PCR assay. In its TCRdb copy, this immuneACCESS table keeps in-frame sequences only and misses some clones. Where compared with another copy, unresolved V genes explain less than half of these, and the others have no known cause. The sample table holds 95,000 to 150,000 clones, of which roughly nine tenths were seen once. 1.7% of the sample is held by the ten biggest clonotypes. Sample: peripheral blood, taken on day 0 of AZD1222 vaccination. The source is an adult in good health.

V gene TRBV9 combines with J gene TRBJ2-6; D might be TRBD1 (6 bases). V was shortened by 0 bases and J by 4 bases, with 8 bases between the two germline ends. CDR1 is SGDLS and CDR2 is YYNGEE in the germline V gene. This CDR3 is built from 15 residues. The CDR3 region has the DNA TGTGCCAGCAGCGTAGGACAGGCCGGGGCCAACGTCCTGACTTTC. Translating it yields CASSVGQAGANVLTF.

This clone was found once. This chain uses TRBV5-1 with TRBJ2-2; 9 nucleotides align to TRBD1. Germline CDR1 SGHRS, CDR2 YFSETQ. The V and J ends lost 0 bases and 3 bases, in that order; junction bases with no gene match: 0. This CDR3 contains 15 residues. In nucleotides, the CDR3 is TGCGCCAGCAGCTTGGGGGACAGGGACACCGGGGAGCTGTTTTTT. Its protein is CASSLGDRDTGELFF.

This chain uses TRBV9 with TRBJ2-3; the match to TRBD1 covers 9 bases. J gave up 4 bases and V 4 bases, and 4 bases lay outside the gene matches. This CDR3 is built from 14 residues. CDR1 and CDR2 (germline): SGDLS, YYNGEE. The CDR3 DNA reads as TGTGCCAGCAGCACACGACAGGGGGCAGATACGCAGTATTTT. Translated, it gives CASSTRQGADTQYF.

The chain carries TRBV19 and TRBJ1-1, with a weak D call TRBD1 (5 bases). Trimming took off 4 bases at V and 4 bases at J, with 13 bases between the two ends. CDR3 length equals 14 residues. Germline CDR1 reads LNHDA; CDR2 reads SQIVND (reference sequence). The CDR3 DNA reads as TGTGCCAGTAGTACTTTTCCGGGGGTCACTGAAGCTTTCTTT. As protein: CASSTFPGVTEAFF.

V usage is TRBV7-2 and J usage is TRBJ1-1, with D unresolved. The germline gives CDR1 SGHTA, CDR2 FQGNSA. This CDR3 spans 13 amino acids. V was shortened by 4 bases and J by 10 bases, with 16 bases between the two germline ends. The chain's CDR3 is CASSSVRGQAAFF. The DNA for the CDR3 is TGTGCCAGCAGCTCCGTCCGAGGGCAAGCAGCTTTCTTT.

The chain couples TRBV4-1 to TRBJ2-5; TRBD1 might be the D (5 bases). V was cut by 0 bases and J by 5 bases, with 10 bases left in between. CDR1 and CDR2 (germline): MGHRA, YSYEKL. This CDR3 comprises 14 residues. DNA for the CDR3: TGCGCCAGCAGCCAAGAAGGCAGGGATGAGACCCAGTACTTC. It specifies CASSQEGRDETQYF.

The chain is built from TRBV5-6 and TRBJ1-4, with D possibly being TRBD1 (6 bases). This CDR3 has 14 residues. Germline values: CDR1 SGHDT, CDR2 YYEEEE. Trimming took 4 bases from V and 5 from J, leaving 12 bases between them. CDR3 loop: CASSTGGYNEKLFF. CDR3 coding DNA: TGTGCCAGCAGCACCGGGGGCTACAATGAAAAACTGTTTTTT.

V is TRBV6-6 and J is TRBJ1-6; D may be TRBD1 (6 bases). This CDR3 has 16 residues. V was cut by 8 bases and J by 10 bases, with 24 bases left in between. In germline, CDR1 is MNHNY, CDR2 SVGAGI (reference sequence). In DNA form, the CDR3 reads TGTGCCAGCCGAGTTAGGGCGGGGGCAGGGGAATCACCCCTCCACTTT. Translated: CASRVRAGAGESPLHF.

This sequence joins TRBV10-3 and TRBJ1-2; D is undetermined. V dropped 4 bases and J dropped 8 bases, with 11 bases sitting between them. This CDR3 is built from 12 residues. CDR1 ENHRY and CDR2 SYGVKD come from the germline V gene. For the CDR3, the DNA is TGTGCCATCAGTGCCGCTGGAGGGGGCTACACCTTC. Protein product: CAISAAGGGYTF.

This clone appeared a single time. This sequence joins TRBV6-2 or TRBV6-3 and TRBJ1-1; D remains unclear. V was pared by 1 base and J by 4 bases, with 7 bases between. CDR1 and CDR2 (germline): MNHEY, SVGEGT. This CDR3 is built from 13 residues. The CDR3 sequence: CASSYYWGTEAFF. DNA of the CDR3: TGTGCCAGCAGTTACTACTGGGGCACTGAAGCTTTCTTT.

The J gene is TRBJ1-4, the V gene TRBV9; 7 bases are shared with TRBD1. CDR3 length: 15 amino acids. Losses at the gene ends were 3 bases for V and 3 bases for J; bases not matched to a gene: 5. CDR1 is SGDLS and CDR2 is YYNGEE in the germline V gene. The CDR3 sequence is CASSATGASNEKLFF. The CDR3 region has the DNA TGTGCCAGCAGCGCCACAGGGGCGTCTAATGAAAAACTGTTTTTT.

The chain has TRBV21-1 and TRBJ2-1. TRBV21-1 is assigned pseudogene status. There are 16 residues in the CDR3. Here the CDR3 reads CASSKGPRSSYNEQFF. The CDR3 region has the DNA TGTGCCAGCAGCAAGGGACCCCGGAGCTCCTACAATGAGCAGTTCTTC.

The rearrangement joins TRBV20-1 to TRBJ2-1; unclear D gene. This CDR3 is 12 amino acids long. V shed 3 bases and J shed 3 bases, with 6 bases lying between them. Looked up from germline, CDR1 is DFQATT and CDR2 is SNEGSKA (reference sequence). Here the CDR3 DNA reads TGCAGTGCTAGTCGGAGCTACAATGAGCAGTTCTTC. Translation: CSASRSYNEQFF.

This chain links TRBV6-5 with TRBJ1-6; D remains ambiguous. CDR1 MNHEY and CDR2 SVGAGI come from the germline V gene. The CDR3 is 16 residues long. V dropped 4 bases and J dropped 3 bases, with 13 bases sitting between them. Written as DNA, the CDR3 is TGTGCCAGCAGTTCGAAATACGGCATCTATAATTCACCCCTCCACTTT. It codes for CASSSKYGIYNSPLHF.

To note about this clone: An end of the junction does not agree with germline; a read error may underlie this. The chain combines TRBV7-7 with TRBJ2-3, with 8 bases fitting TRBD1. Germline V CDR1 and CDR2: SSHAT, FNYEAQ (reference sequence). The CDR3 consists of 15 residues. The CDR3 bases are TGTGCTAGCAGCATGACAGGGGATAGCACAGATACGCAGTATTTT. Its translation: CASSMTGDSTDTQYF.

This chain connects TRBV7-3 to TRBJ2-7, with 7 bases lining up with TRBD1. CDR1 is SGHTA, CDR2 FQGTGA, per germline. The CDR3 length is 14 residues. Germline trimming cut 5 bases from V and 0 bases from J; bases unmatched to any gene: 4. CDR3 loop: CASSEQGNSYEQYF. CDR3 nucleotide sequence: TGTGCCAGCAGCGAACAGGGGAACTCCTACGAGCAGTACTTC.

The genes are TRBV4-3 and TRBJ1-5; D remains ambiguous. This CDR3 is built from 15 residues. From germline, CDR1 is LGHNA and CDR2 YSLEER. Trimming removed 1 base from V and 0 bases from J, with 7 bases in between. The CDR3 here is CASSQVWGSNQPQHF. CDR3 sequence (DNA): TGCGCCAGCAGCCAAGTATGGGGTAGCAATCAGCCCCAGCATTTT.